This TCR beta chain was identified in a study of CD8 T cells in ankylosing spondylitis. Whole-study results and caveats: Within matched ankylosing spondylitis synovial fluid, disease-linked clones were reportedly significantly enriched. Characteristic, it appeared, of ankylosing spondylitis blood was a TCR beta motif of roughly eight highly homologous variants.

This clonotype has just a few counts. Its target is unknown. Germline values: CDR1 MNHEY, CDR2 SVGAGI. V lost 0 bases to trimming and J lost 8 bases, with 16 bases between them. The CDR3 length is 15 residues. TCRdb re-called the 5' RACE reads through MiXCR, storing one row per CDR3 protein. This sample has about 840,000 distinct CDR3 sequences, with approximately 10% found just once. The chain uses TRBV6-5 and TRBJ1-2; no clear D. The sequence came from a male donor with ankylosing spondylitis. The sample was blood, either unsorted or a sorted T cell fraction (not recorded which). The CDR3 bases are TGTGCCAGCAGTTACTCGATTCGAGGGCGCCTCGGCTACACCTTC. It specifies CASSYSIRGRLGYTF.